The 19 T cell receptor beta chains in this list originate from one sample, sequenced in a study of blood T cells in healthy people across ages. A J-beta primer mix and a sample-barcoded 5' primer were used in a second PCR of about 6 to 12 cycles. MiXCR was run by TCRdb on the 5' RACE reads, yielding one entry per CDR3 protein. The data show fewer than 2,000,000 distinct CDR3 sequences, around 35% seen once. Sequenced material: blood. Receptor source: a woman aged 25 to 45 in good health.

In its sample, this clonotype was seen a few times. CDR3 sequence: CASSALGGEQFF. The CDR3 DNA is TGTGCCAGCAGCGCATTAGGGGGGGAGCAGTTCTTC. The genes are TRBV7-9 and TRBJ2-1; D assignment may be TRBD1 or TRBD2 (6 bases each). V was cut by 5 bases and J by 10 bases, with 12 bases left in between. The CDR3 has 12 amino acids. Per germline, CDR1 SEHNR and CDR2 FQNEAQ (reference sequence).

A few counts support this clonotype. The gene calls are TRBV29-1 and TRBJ1-2; D ambiguous. Germline V CDR1 and CDR2: SQVTM, ANQGSEA. CDR3 length: 13 residues. Trimming left V 4 bases short and J 0 bases short, with 9 bases between. The CDR3 DNA is TGCAGCGTTGGAGCAGCTACTAACTATGGCTACACCTTC. Its protein product is CSVGAATNYGYTF. Full variable domain (remainder filled in from reference TRBV29-1 and TRBJ1-2): SAVISQKPSRDICQRGTSLTIQCQVDSQVTMMFWYRQQPGQSLTLIATANQGSEATYESGFVIDKFPISRPNLTFSTLTVSNMSPEDSSIYLCSVGAATNYGYTFGSGTRLTVV.

The J gene is TRBJ2-7, the V gene TRBV6-1, with D maybe TRBD1 (5 bases). Deletions cut 9 bases from V and 3 bases from J, with 15 bases between. CDR1 and CDR2 (germline): MNHNS, SASEGT. CDR3 length: 13 residues. Written as DNA, the CDR3 is TGTGCCAGTAAAAAGGGGCCGGGCTACGAGCAGTACTTC. Amino acids: CASKKGPGYEQYF.

This clonotype was counted between two and nine times. This chain uses TRBV5-1 with TRBJ2-1; D is perhaps TRBD1 (6 bases). This CDR3 region has 13 residues. The V end was cut by 0 bases, the J end by 9 bases, with 10 bases between. Germline lookup yields CDR1 SGHRS and CDR2 YFSETQ. The CDR3 protein is CASSLERGIEQFF. For the CDR3, the DNA is TGCGCCAGCAGCTTGGAGAGGGGGATTGAGCAGTTCTTC.

This clonotype was counted between two and nine times. One end of the junction does not line up with germline, which may come from a read error. The rearrangement links TRBV3-1 to TRBJ1-2; D uncertain. This CDR3 comprises 14 residues. CDR1 is LGHDT, CDR2 YNNKEL, per germline (reference sequence). CDR3: CASSQDLGPSGCTF. The CDR3, as DNA: TGTGCCAGCAGCCAAGATCTAGGCCCCAGTGGCTGCACCTTC.

The chain links TRBV24-1 to TRBJ1-5; D not certain. V gave up 5 bases and J gave up 4 bases, with 11 bases separating them. The CDR3 has 14 amino acids. Germline V gene sequence: CDR1 KGHDR, CDR2 SFDVKD. The CDR3, as DNA: TGTGCCACCAGTGGTGACAAAGGAAATCAGCCCCAGCATTTT. It yields the protein CATSGDKGNQPQHF.

This clonotype was counted only a few times. J is TRBJ2-1 and V is TRBV7-3; no clear D gene. The CDR3 covers 9 residues. V was trimmed by 10 bases and J by 4 bases, leaving 2 bases between them. Germline CDR1 SGHTA, CDR2 FQGTGA. Written as DNA, the CDR3 is TGTGCCACTTACAATGAGCAGTTCTTC. It encodes CATYNEQFF.

This clonotype occurred a few times. The chain combines TRBV5-1 with TRBJ1-3; D ambiguous. Germline CDR1 and CDR2: SGHRS and YFSETQ. CDR3 size: 16 residues. Between the trimmed V and J ends, which lost 4 bases and 0 bases, there was a span of 14 bases. This chain's CDR3 is CASSPSAGSSGNTIYF. The CDR3 coding sequence is TGCGCCAGCAGCCCCTCGGCGGGAAGCTCTGGAAACACCATATATTTT.

This chain links TRBV6-1 with TRBJ2-1; D gene uncertain. The CDR3 has 10 amino acids. From germline, CDR1 is MNHNS and CDR2 SASEGT. CDR3 DNA: TGTGCGAGTGGGGAACTAGAGCAGTTCTTC. This translates into CASGELEQFF.

The chain carries TRBV28 and TRBJ2-5, with 9 bases fitting TRBD2. CDR1 and CDR2 from the germline V gene are MDHEN and SYDVKM. The CDR3 spans 15 residues. Trimming removed 7 bases from V and 0 bases from J; junction bases left unmatched: 6. The CDR3: CASTRRLADQETQYF. CDR3 coding DNA: TGTGCCAGCACTCGAAGACTAGCGGACCAAGAGACCCAGTACTTC.

This clonotype has a handful of counts. The chain joins TRBV5-6 to TRBJ2-7, with TRBD2 as a possible D gene (7 bases). The CDR3 runs 15 residues. Germline CDR1 SGHDT, CDR2 YYEEEE. Trimming shortened V by 3 bases and J by 5 bases, and 18 bases separated the two germline ends. The CDR3 protein is CASSSVGGRFDEQYF. In DNA form, the CDR3 reads TGTGCCAGCAGCTCCGTGGGGGGGCGGTTTGACGAGCAGTACTTC.

This clonotype was seen more than once but under ten times. The rearrangement links TRBV7-2 to TRBJ1-1; D unresolved. The CDR3 runs 15 residues. CDR1 SGHTA and CDR2 FQGNSA come from the germline V gene. V was trimmed by 5 bases and J by 6 bases, leaving 19 bases between them. The CDR3 loop is CASSPYQGLSPEAFF. Written as DNA, the CDR3 is TGTGCCAGCAGCCCCTACCAAGGGCTAAGCCCTGAAGCTTTCTTT.

This chain links TRBV10-3 with TRBJ1-2, with TRBD1 matching 7 bases. This CDR3 is 13 amino acids long. CDR1 and CDR2 from the germline V gene are ENHRY and SYGVKD. J gave up 6 bases and V 7 bases, and 8 bases lay outside the gene matches. CDR3 nucleotides: TGTGCCATCACCTTGGACAGGATGGATGGCTACACCTTC. Protein product: CAITLDRMDGYTF.

The CDR3 protein is CASSLFGLSDGYTF. Here the CDR3 DNA reads TGTGCCAGCAGTTTATTTGGGCTCTCTGATGGCTACACCTTC. This chain uses TRBV27 with TRBJ1-2; D ambiguous. V shed 1 base and J shed 6 bases, with 12 bases lying between them. CDR1 and CDR2 (germline): MNHEY, SMNVEV (reference sequence). CDR3 length: 14 residues.

The V gene is TRBV6-1, the J gene TRBJ2-7, with 8 bases that match TRBD1. Germline CDR1 is MNHNS and CDR2 is SASEGT. With V trimmed by 9 bases and J by 10 bases, 11 bases remained unmatched. The CDR3 has 12 amino acids. CDR3 DNA sequence: TGTGCCAGTGCAGGGGGCTTGGATACCCAGTACTTC. Its protein is CASAGGLDTQYF.

The chain employs TRBV20-1 and TRBJ2-7; no firm D call. The germline V and J ends were trimmed by 1 base and 4 bases, with 11 bases remaining between them. Germline CDR1 is DFQATT and CDR2 is SNEGSKA (reference sequence). This CDR3 has 13 amino acids. CDR3 bases: TGCAGTGCTAGAGCATGGGTGGGGTACGAGCAGTACTTC. Translated, it gives CSARAWVGYEQYF.

The chain has TRBV3-1 and TRBJ2-3, with D possibly TRBD1 on 5 matching bases. Germline-derived CDR1 and CDR2 are LGHDT and YNNKEL (reference sequence). Trimming took off 4 bases at V and 5 bases at J, with 10 bases between the two ends. The CDR3 is 13 residues long. The CDR3 here is CASSLAGIDTQYF. DNA for the CDR3: TGTGCCAGCAGCCTCGCAGGGATAGATACGCAGTATTTT.

On this clonotype: At one end, the junction sequence differs from germline, possibly due to a read error. This rearrangement joins TRBV30 to TRBJ2-7, with 7 bases identical to TRBD1. Per the germline V gene, CDR1 is GTSNPN and CDR2 is SVGIG (reference sequence). The CDR3 has 14 amino acids. The CDR3 sequence is CAWRGQASSHEQYF. CDR3 DNA: TGTGCCTGGAGAGGACAGGCAAGCTCCCACGAGCAGTACTTC.

This clonotype was recorded a few times. The rearrangement uses TRBV6-1 and TRBJ2-3; D ambiguous. Looked up from germline, CDR1 is MNHNS and CDR2 is SASEGT. The CDR3 covers 13 residues. The V gene lost 8 bases and the J gene lost 2 bases, with 11 bases spanning the gap. The CDR3 is CASGVSVTDTQYF. The DNA of the CDR3 is TGTGCCAGCGGGGTCAGCGTCACAGATACGCAGTATTTT.